The rows below give T cell receptor beta chains drawn from one sample of a study of shared clonotypes between healthy human individuals. Clones were read by immunoSEQ multiplex PCR, and TCRdb kept only the in-frame ones, dropping some. The table shows around 2,000,000 clones, with approximately 95% occurring only once. Source material: naive CD8+ T cells sorted from blood. The receptors originated from a man younger than 30 in good health. CDR3s include the opening cysteine and the closing phenylalanine or tryptophan.

v_call	j_call	cdr3_aa
TRBV9	TRBJ2-7	CASSVEGTGEQYF
TRBV7-9	TRBJ2-5	CASGFDYQETQYF
TRBV13	TRBJ2-1	CASSPGLVEEQFF
TRBV11-3	TRBJ2-3	CASSSYPGDTQYF
TRBV6-5	TRBJ2-1	CASSYEGSYNEQFF
TRBV6-5	TRBJ2-2	CASSYGQIGGTGELFF
TRBV6-5	TRBJ1-1	CASSYGQSTEAFF
TRBV10-3	TRBJ2-7	CAISPGGSYEQYF
TRBV30	TRBJ1-6	CAWTNPGVSPLHF
TRBV4-1	TRBJ2-3	CASSLGLAGDTQYF
TRBV10-3	TRBJ2-5	CAISGDDRWQETQYF
TRBV7-8	TRBJ1-1	CASSPWDNGNTEAFF
TRBV11-3	TRBJ2-5	CASSHSDSPETQYF
TRBV19	TRBJ2-1	CASSIGGDNEQFF
TRBV4-1	TRBJ2-7	CASSQGSGEGYEQYF
TRBV28	TRBJ2-7	CATRDRIYEQYF
TRBV2	TRBJ2-7	CASSGKNSEGYEQYF